This T cell receptor beta chain was captured in a study of tumour-infiltrating T cells in Burkitt lymphoma. Trimming shortened V by 1 base and J by 2 bases, and 11 bases separated the two germline ends. This CDR3 spans 15 amino acids. Germline CDR1 is MNHEY and CDR2 is SVGAGI. Here immunoSEQ multiplex PCR was the method, and the copy in TCRdb shows in-frame clones only, minus some. The sample holds several hundred clones; 45% to 55% are singletons and the top ten take roughly 29%. The specimen sequenced was tumor tissue. The chain employs TRBV6-5 and TRBJ2-5; possibly TRBD2 for D (6 bases). The TCR was taken from a human donor with Burkitt lymphoma. This chain's CDR3 is CASSYLGLKQETQYF. In nucleotides, the CDR3 is TGTGCCAGCAGTTACTTGGGACTCAAACAAGAGACCCAGTACTTC.